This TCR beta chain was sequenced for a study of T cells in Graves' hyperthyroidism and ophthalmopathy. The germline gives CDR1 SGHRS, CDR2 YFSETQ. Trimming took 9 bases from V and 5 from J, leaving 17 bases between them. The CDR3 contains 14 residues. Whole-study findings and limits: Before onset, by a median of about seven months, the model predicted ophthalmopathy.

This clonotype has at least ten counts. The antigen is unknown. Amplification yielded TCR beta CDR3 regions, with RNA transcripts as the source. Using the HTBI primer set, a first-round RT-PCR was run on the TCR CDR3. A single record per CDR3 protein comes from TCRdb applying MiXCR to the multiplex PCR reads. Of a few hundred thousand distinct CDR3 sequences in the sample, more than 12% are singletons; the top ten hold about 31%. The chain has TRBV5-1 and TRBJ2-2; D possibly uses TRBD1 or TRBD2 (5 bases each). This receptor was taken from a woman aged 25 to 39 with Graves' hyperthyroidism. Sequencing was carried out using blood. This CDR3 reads CATHAGTPTGELFF. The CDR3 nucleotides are TGCGCCACTCATGCCGGGACGCCGACCGGGGAGCTGTTTTTT.